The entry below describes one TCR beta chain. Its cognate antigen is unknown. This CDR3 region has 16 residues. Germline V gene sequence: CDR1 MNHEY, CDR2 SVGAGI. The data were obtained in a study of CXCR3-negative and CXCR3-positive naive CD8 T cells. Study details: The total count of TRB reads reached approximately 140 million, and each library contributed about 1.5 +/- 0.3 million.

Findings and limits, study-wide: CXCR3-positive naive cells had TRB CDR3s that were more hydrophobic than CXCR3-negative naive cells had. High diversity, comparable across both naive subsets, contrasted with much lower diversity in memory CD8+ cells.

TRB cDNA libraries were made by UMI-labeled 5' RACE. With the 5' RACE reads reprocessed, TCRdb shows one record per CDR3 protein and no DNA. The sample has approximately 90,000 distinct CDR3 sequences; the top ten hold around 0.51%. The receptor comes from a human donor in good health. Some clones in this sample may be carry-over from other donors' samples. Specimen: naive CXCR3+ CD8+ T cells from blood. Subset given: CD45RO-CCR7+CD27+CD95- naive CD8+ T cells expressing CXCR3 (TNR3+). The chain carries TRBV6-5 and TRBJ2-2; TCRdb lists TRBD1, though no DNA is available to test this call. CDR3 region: CASSYRRDSYTGELFF.